This T cell receptor (beta chain) comes out of a study of T cells in Graves' hyperthyroidism and ophthalmopathy (dated by TCRdb to the late 2010s). As for the study more broadly: Peripheral blood samples were taken at initial diagnosis, before any treatment was given. TCR Vbeta CDR3 sequencing of roughly 140 peripheral blood samples (43 ophthalmopathy, around 80 hyperthyroidism and around 17 progressor patients) is reported in the paper. Following sampling, methimazole starting at 30 mg daily was given to hyperthyroidism patients, and high-dose intravenous methylprednisolone was given to ophthalmopathy patients. The roughly 99 discovery patients were divided at random into training and test sets in a 7:3 ratio. An independent validation cohort of around 19 hyperthyroidism patients and about 15 patients who later progressed to ophthalmopathy tested prospective prediction of ophthalmopathy. To identify TCR V-J signatures that set the groups apart, the researchers used a discovery cohort of about a hundred patients, made up of about 44 with Graves' ophthalmopathy and 55 to 65 with stable Graves' hyperthyroidism. Thyroid tissue and blood T-cell repertoires from about six Graves' hyperthyroidism patients were also compared in the study. Points the paper makes about the study in general: Ophthalmopathy was separated from stable hyperthyroidism by a 13 V-J signature model, with over 85% sensitivity and about 81% specificity obtained in cross-validation and 80%/75% obtained in testing. In validation, the model predicted progression to ophthalmopathy with 65% to 71% sensitivity and roughly 75% specificity, a median of around six months before onset. Blood samples also contained most of the expanded thyroid clonotypes (frequency above 0.001), which suggests that blood repertoires may reflect thyroid immune responses. Sample size was not statistically predetermined, and investigators were not blinded to group allocation.

From the cysteine through the phenylalanine, the CDR3 covers 13 amino acids. Of the read, only the CDR3 DNA is kept; its 39 bases are in frame from base 1. Trimming removed 3 bases from V and 0 bases from J, leaving 8 bases between the germline ends. For CDR1 and CDR2, the germline V gene (reference sequence) lists DFQATT and SNEGSKA. The TCR beta CDR3 regions were amplified from the RNA transcripts. The TCR CDR3 was subjected to a first round of RT-PCR using the HTBI primer set and the Qiagen OneStep RT-PCR kit. Libraries were constructed in a second round of multiplex PCR, after which size selection and purification were performed. The libraries were sequenced on an Illumina HiSeq2000 using paired-end 100 bp reads. On the study's bioinformatics: SOAPnuke was used to process the raw data, throwing out any read that contained adapters or uncalled bases, had a mean Phred below 15, or lacked an exact constant-primer or identifier match. High-quality paired reads were merged with COPE v1.2.5, and unique nucleotide sequences were defined as clonotypes. MiTCR v1.1 was used to align clonotypes to the IMGT TRBV, TRBD and TRBJ reference segments. Only V-J combinations with frequency above 0.0001, covering about 99% of repertoires, were analysed. A TCS score was defined as the ratio of F50 (clonal expansion) to E x V (chaos), with BLOSUM62-based TCRdist applied between CDR3 peptides within each V-J. Welch's t-statistics and random forest reduced around 520 V-J features to 13, which were used in a naive Bayes classifier (R e1071). Starting from the raw public reads, TCRdb applied fastp trimming at Q25, assembled clones with MiXCR and retained in-frame beta chains. CDR3 protein sequences are deduplicated, and each keeps its most common genes and DNA. The V and J calls shown here were made by TCRdb, not taken from the authors' results. For this sample there are about half a million distinct CDR3 sequences; roughly a quarter appear just once. Approximately 11% of the sample is held by the ten biggest clonotypes.

Ophthalmopathy patients had moderately to severely active disease, Clinical Activity Score of at least 3, NOSPECS grade of at least 4, and duration under 3 months. The study excluded patients with uncontrolled infections, other autoimmune diseases, pregnancy or lactation. Clinical symptoms, serum thyroxine and TRAb, thyroid ultrasound, and orbital computed tomography formed the basis for the diagnoses. PBMCs were isolated from 7.5 to 10 ml of fresh peripheral blood by Ficoll-Paque density gradient centrifugation. Trizol reagent was used to extract total RNA, and RNA quality was then checked on an Agilent 2100 Bioanalyzer. This clonotype occurred a few times. Its antigen target is currently unknown. No quality values exist for individual bases; no much larger clone is one base distant.

This clonotype was obtained from a woman in her twenties or thirties with Graves' ophthalmopathy. The sample comprised blood. The sequence joins TRBV20-1 to TRBJ1-2; the D gene identity is not certain. The CDR3 sequence is CSARQDTNYGYTF. The DNA reads as follows: TGCAGTGCTAGGCAGGATACTAACTATGGCTACACCTTC.